The subject of this entry is one T cell receptor beta chain. Participants, about 18 to 89 years old, spanned fewer than 25 US areas. Profiling relied on immunoSEQ multiplex PCR, and the TCRdb table lists in-frame clones only, not all of them. Counted here are a few hundred thousand clones, approximately 90% occurring once; the ten biggest clones make up about 9.9%. The record originates from a study of blood T cell repertoires in COVID-19. The sequence was collected from a woman in her forties who had recovered from COVID-19. The source material was PBMCs or T cells enriched from blood (not recorded which).

CDR3 protein: CASSRAGTGINEQFF. In DNA, the CDR3 is TGTGCCAGCAGCCGCGCCGGGACAGGGATCAATGAGCAGTTCTTC. J is TRBJ2-1 and V is TRBV7-9; 9 bases match TRBD1. V trimming: 5 bases; J trimming: 6 bases; junction bases outside the gene matches: 8. This CDR3 is 15 amino acids long. The V gene's germline CDR1 is SEHNR and CDR2 FQNEAQ (reference sequence).